This T cell receptor (beta chain) was retrieved from a study of blood T cell repertoires in COVID-19. The repertoire was sequenced with immunoSEQ multiplex PCR; TCRdb's copy has only in-frame clones and lacks some. Altogether over 200,000 clones are present, roughly 86% being singletons, with the ten largest covering roughly 2.5%. The CDR3 loop spans 15 amino acids. Deletions cut 0 bases from V and 7 bases from J, with 13 bases between. Germline V gene lookup returns CDR1 SGHAT and CDR2 FQNNGV. This clone was observed a handful of times. The material sequenced was peripheral blood. The sequence was collected from a woman aged 60-75 years with acute or convalescent COVID-19. The V and J genes are TRBV11-2 and TRBJ2-1, with D hard to call. The CDR3: CASSLDASSQNEQFF. The CDR3 DNA reads as TGTGCCAGCAGCTTAGATGCTTCCTCCCAGAATGAGCAGTTCTTC.